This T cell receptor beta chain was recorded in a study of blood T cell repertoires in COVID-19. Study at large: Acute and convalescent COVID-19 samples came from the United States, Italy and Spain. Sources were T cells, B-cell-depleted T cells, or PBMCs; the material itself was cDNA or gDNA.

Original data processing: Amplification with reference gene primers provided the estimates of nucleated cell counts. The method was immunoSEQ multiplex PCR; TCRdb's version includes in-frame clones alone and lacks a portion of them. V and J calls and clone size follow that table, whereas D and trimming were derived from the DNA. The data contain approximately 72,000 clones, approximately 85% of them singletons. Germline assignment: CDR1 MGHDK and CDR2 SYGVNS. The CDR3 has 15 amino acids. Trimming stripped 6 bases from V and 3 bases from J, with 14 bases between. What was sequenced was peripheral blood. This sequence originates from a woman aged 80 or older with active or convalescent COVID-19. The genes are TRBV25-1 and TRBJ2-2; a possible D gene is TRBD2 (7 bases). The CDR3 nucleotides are TGTGCCAGCAGCCCCGGGGGGCAACACACCGGGGAGCTGTTTTTT. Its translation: CASSPGGQHTGELFF. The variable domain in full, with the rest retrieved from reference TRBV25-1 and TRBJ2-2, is EADIYQTPRYLVIGTGKKITLECSQTMGHDKMYWYQQDPGMELHLIHYSYGVNSTEKGDLSSESTVSRIRTEHFPLTLESARPSHTSQYLCASSPGGQHTGELFFGEGSRLTVL.